The 30 T cell receptor beta chains listed next were all sequenced from one sample in a study of vaccination effects on CD4 cells after COVID-19. Their cognate antigens are unknown. ViraFEST used viral peptide pools to expand antigen-specific CD4+ T cells before sequencing. Upon completion of roughly ten days in culture, CD4+ T cells were isolated. PCR confirmed that the person was infected with SARS-CoV-2 between March and December 2020. Measured with immunoSEQ multiplex PCR; TCRdb has only the in-frame clones, and not every one. The data show about 22,000 clones, more than 70% seen once. Here the sequenced sample was CD4+ T cells from PBMCs cultured with SARS-CoV-2 spike peptides, taken before COVID-19 vaccination. The receptors come from a human donor who had a prior SARS-CoV-2 infection.

Only one count was recorded for this clone. The V gene is TRBV5-4, the J gene TRBJ2-2, with D hard to call. This CDR3 spans 16 amino acids. The germline V gene has CDR1 SGHNT and CDR2 YYREEE (reference sequence). Deletions cut 0 bases from V and 3 bases from J, with 12 bases between. CDR3 region: CASSLAQVADTGELFF. CDR3 nucleotide sequence: TGTGCCAGCAGCTTGGCCCAAGTCGCGGACACCGGGGAGCTGTTTTTT.

V usage is TRBV7-9 and J usage is TRBJ2-3; D ambiguous. The CDR3 sequence is 13 residues long. Trimming stripped 8 bases from V and 0 bases from J, with 9 bases between. Germline V CDR1 and CDR2: SEHNR, FQNEAQ (reference sequence). The CDR3: CASASISTDTQYF. The CDR3 DNA is TGTGCCAGCGCCTCGATTAGCACAGATACGCAGTATTTT.

CDR3 in DNA: TGCGCCAGCAGCCGGGCTAGCGGGAGTCTCGCTTACGAGCAGTACTTC. Residues: CASSRASGSLAYEQYF. The genes are TRBV4-1 and TRBJ2-7, with TRBD2 identical over 10 bases. Trimming took 4 bases from V and 4 from J; bases not matched to a gene: 10. The CDR3 spans 16 residues. CDR1 and CDR2 (germline): MGHRA, YSYEKL.

The chain uses TRBV6-6 and TRBJ1-1; D gene ambiguous. The V end lost 0 bases, the J end lost 3 bases, and 14 bases lay between the germline ends. Per germline, CDR1 MNHNY and CDR2 SVGAGI (reference sequence). There are 16 residues in the CDR3. The CDR3 protein is CASSYSSGEWDTEAFF. In DNA form, the CDR3 reads TGTGCCAGCAGTTACTCGAGTGGCGAGTGGGACACTGAAGCTTTCTTT.

The chain joins TRBV18 to TRBJ1-1; 10 nucleotides agree with TRBD1. CDR1 KGHSH and CDR2 LQKENI come from the germline V gene. The trim removed 1 base at V and 3 bases at J, leaving 5 bases unmatched. This CDR3 region has 16 residues. The CDR3 coding sequence is TGTGCCAGCTCACCACGACAGGGGGCGATTTACACTGAAGCTTTCTTT. The encoded protein is CASSPRQGAIYTEAFF.

This clone was found once. The chain combines TRBV3-1 (or the pseudogene TRBV3-2) with TRBJ2-5; TRBD2 agrees at 12 bases. The CDR3 totals 18 residues. The V gene end was trimmed by 0 bases and the J gene end by 2 bases; junction bases not matched to a gene: 7. The germline CDR1 and CDR2 sequences are LGHDT and YNNKEL (reference sequence). The CDR3 DNA reads as TGTGCCAGCAGCCAAGATACAGGACTAGCGGGAACGCAAGAGACCCAGTACTTC. Protein product: CASSQDTGLAGTQETQYF.

The CDR3: CASSPRGSTYEQYF. Written as DNA, the CDR3 is TGTGCCAGCAGCCCCCGGGGTAGCACCTACGAGCAGTACTTC. The chain combines TRBV3-1 (or the pseudogene TRBV3-2) with TRBJ2-7, with D perhaps matching TRBD2 (5 bases). CDR3 length: 14 residues. Germline CDR1 and CDR2: LGHDT and YNNKEL (reference sequence). V was shortened by 4 bases and J by 2 bases, with 12 bases between the two germline ends.

This rearrangement joins TRBV3-1 (or the pseudogene TRBV3-2) to TRBJ1-1; TRBD1 might be the D (5 bases). Germline V gene lookup returns CDR1 LGHDT and CDR2 YNNKEL (reference sequence). CDR3 size: 15 residues. V was pared by 2 bases and J by 0 bases, with 10 bases between. The CDR3 reads CASSQRGDLNTEAFF. Written as DNA, the CDR3 is TGTGCCAGCAGCCAAAGAGGGGATCTGAACACTGAAGCTTTCTTT.

J is TRBJ2-2 and V is TRBV7-2; a possible D gene is TRBD2 (6 bases). CDR1 and CDR2 (germline): SGHTA, FQGNSA. The CDR3 length is 13 residues. The V gene lost 4 bases and the J gene lost 6 bases, with 9 bases spanning the gap. CDR3 loop: CASSSRLAGELFF. The CDR3 nucleotides read TGTGCCAGCAGCTCCCGACTAGCCGGGGAGCTGTTTTTT.

This chain connects TRBV15 to TRBJ2-1, with TRBD1 identical over 7 bases. Germline-derived CDR1 and CDR2 are LNHNV and YYDKDF (reference sequence). The CDR3 sequence is 15 residues long. With 5 bases clipped from V and 5 bases from J, the junction kept 9 bases outside the gene matches. DNA for the CDR3: TGTGCCACCAGCCTACAGGGGACAAGGAACAATGAGCAGTTCTTC. Its translation: CATSLQGTRNNEQFF.

This chain connects TRBV12-3 or TRBV12-4 to TRBJ1-2, with TRBD1 as a possible D gene (5 bases). There are 13 residues in the CDR3. With 5 bases removed from V and 5 bases from J, the gap between germline ends came to 12 bases. Here the CDR3 DNA reads TGTGCCAGCAGTGCAGGGATGTGGTATGGCTACACCTTC. This translates into CASSAGMWYGYTF.

J is TRBJ2-7 and V is TRBV5-4; D unclear. V shed 0 bases and J shed 0 bases, with 10 bases lying between them. Germline V gives CDR1 SGHNT, CDR2 YYREEE (reference sequence). The CDR3 is 15 amino acids. The CDR3 DNA sequence: TGTGCCAGCAGCTTGGACCTATCGAGCTCCTACGAGCAGTACTTC. This sequence encodes CASSLDLSSSYEQYF.

This sequence joins TRBV5-4 and TRBJ2-3; no definite D call. CDR1 SGHNT and CDR2 YYREEE come from the germline V gene (reference sequence). The germline V and J ends were trimmed by 4 bases and 0 bases, with 9 bases remaining between them. CDR3 length: 14 residues. The CDR3 loop reads CASSGHRSTDTQYF. The CDR3 coding sequence is TGTGCCAGCAGCGGGCACCGTAGCACAGATACGCAGTATTTT. The full variable domain, rest sourced from reference TRBV5-4 and TRBJ2-3, is ETGVTQSPTHLIKTRGQQVTLRCSSQSGHNTVSWYQQALGQGPQFIFQYYREEENGRGNFPPRFSGLQFPNYSSELNVNALELDDSALYLCASSGHRSTDTQYFGPGTRLTVL.

The genes are TRBV28 and TRBJ1-4; weak D call: TRBD1 (6 bases). The ends were cut back, 5 bases at V and 8 bases at J, with 18 bases in the middle. The CDR3 is 15 residues long. Germline CDR1 reads MDHEN; CDR2 reads SYDVKM. The CDR3 coding sequence is TGTGCCAGCAGTGCGACACAGGGTATCGAGGAAAAACTGTTTTTT. Encoded protein: CASSATQGIEEKLFF.

This clone was recorded only once. This chain uses TRBV7-2 with TRBJ2-7; D not resolved. Deletions cut 1 base from V and 4 bases from J, with 14 bases between. From germline, CDR1 is SGHTA and CDR2 FQGNSA. There are 15 residues in the CDR3. CDR3 sequence (DNA): TGTGCCAGCAGCTTAGGGTCGTCGGGCCTGTACGAGCAGTACTTC. Its translation: CASSLGSSGLYEQYF.

The V and J genes are TRBV5-1 and TRBJ2-1; TRBD2 aligns across 11 bases. J lost 0 bases, V lost 0 bases, and 5 bases had no gene match. CDR1 SGHRS and CDR2 YFSETQ come from the germline V gene. The CDR3 extends over 18 amino acids. The chain's CDR3 is CASSLASGGSSSYNEQFF. CDR3 bases: TGCGCCAGCAGCTTGGCTAGCGGGGGGTCTAGCTCCTACAATGAGCAGTTCTTC. The variable domain in full, with the rest retrieved from reference TRBV5-1 and TRBJ2-1, is KAGVTQTPRYLIKTRGQQVTLSCSPISGHRSVSWYQQTPGQGLQFLFEYFSETQRNKGNFPGRFSGRQFSNSRSEMNVSTLELGDSALYLCASSLASGGSSSYNEQFFGPGTRLTVL.

This rearrangement joins TRBV2 to TRBJ1-1; 8 bases map to TRBD1. Germline CDR1 is SNHLY and CDR2 is FYNNEI. CDR3 length: 12 residues. J gave up 7 bases and V 6 bases, and 4 bases lay outside the gene matches. The CDR3 reads CASREDRVEAFF. As DNA, the CDR3 is TGTGCCAGCAGGGAGGACAGGGTTGAAGCTTTCTTT.

This clone appeared a few times. This sequence joins TRBV27 and TRBJ1-5, with D tentatively TRBD1 (6 bases). V gave up 7 bases and J gave up 7 bases, with 14 bases separating them. CDR3 length: 13 amino acids. Germline V gives CDR1 MNHEY, CDR2 SMNVEV (reference sequence). The CDR3 is CASTTTGPQPQHF. In DNA form, the CDR3 reads TGTGCCAGCACCACGACAGGACCGCAGCCCCAGCATTTT.

There are a few counts of this clone. The chain employs TRBV13 and TRBJ1-1; D is undetermined. Germline values: CDR1 PRHDT, CDR2 FYEKMQ (reference sequence). There are 14 residues in the CDR3. The V end was cut by 5 bases, the J end by 4 bases, with 14 bases between. CDR3 sequence (DNA): TGTGCCAGCAGCCCAGAGGTCCTTCCCACTGAAGCTTTCTTT. This encodes CASSPEVLPTEAFF.

This clone was observed a single time. This chain joins TRBV18 and TRBJ2-7; 9 nucleotides line up with TRBD1. V dropped 5 bases and J dropped 4; count of bases not matched to a gene: 12. Germline CDR1 reads KGHSH; CDR2 reads LQKENI. The CDR3 runs to 16 residues. The CDR3 here is CASSSFPGQGRYEQYF. CDR3 sequence (DNA): TGTGCCAGCTCAAGTTTTCCGGGACAGGGAAGGTACGAGCAGTACTTC.

This rearrangement joins TRBV4-3 to TRBJ2-5, with 9 bases fitting TRBD1. The germline V gene has CDR1 LGHNA and CDR2 YSLEER. This CDR3 comprises 16 residues. With V trimmed by 0 bases and J by 4 bases, 6 bases remained unmatched. In nucleotides, the CDR3 is TGCGCCAGCAGCCAAGAGCTCCCGACAGGGGGAGAGACCCAGTACTTC. This encodes CASSQELPTGGETQYF.

The chain carries TRBV5-1 and TRBJ2-5, with a possible D match to TRBD2 (6 bases). From germline, CDR1 is SGHRS and CDR2 YFSETQ. This CDR3 is built from 14 residues. Trimming pared 4 bases from V and 5 bases from J, leaving 15 bases between. CDR3 amino acids: CASSPGGPPETQYF. CDR3 DNA sequence: TGCGCCAGCAGCCCCGGAGGGCCCCCCGAGACCCAGTACTTC.

This clone was seen just once. The genes are TRBV5-1 and TRBJ2-3; D is possibly TRBD1 (6 bases). CDR1 SGHRS and CDR2 YFSETQ come from the germline V gene. With 0 bases removed from V and 3 bases from J, the gap between germline ends came to 11 bases. CDR3 length equals 15 residues. Written as DNA, the CDR3 is TGCGCCAGCAGCTTGGGTGGCAGGGGAACAGATACGCAGTATTTT. Amino acids: CASSLGGRGTDTQYF.

The chain links TRBV11-3 to TRBJ2-7; D unclear. The CDR3 loop spans 12 amino acids. Looked up from germline, CDR1 is SGHNT and CDR2 is YENEEA. The V and J ends lost 0 bases and 4 bases respectively, with 4 bases between them. CDR3 DNA: TGTGCCAGCAGCTTAGATGTTTACGAGCAGTACTTC. This translates into CASSLDVYEQYF.

This chain uses TRBV24-1 with TRBJ2-5; 8 bases map to TRBD1. The CDR3 extends over 13 amino acids. J lost 4 bases, V lost 6 bases, and 3 bases had no gene match. CDR1 is KGHDR, CDR2 SFDVKD, per germline. The CDR3 DNA reads TGTGCCACCAGTCTACAGGGGGGAGAGACCCAGTACTTC. It is translated as CATSLQGGETQYF.

This chain connects TRBV7-6 to TRBJ2-3; tentative D call: TRBD1 (5 bases). Germline values: CDR1 SGHVS, CDR2 FNYEAQ. This CDR3 has 16 amino acids. V lost 5 bases, J lost 10 bases, and 25 bases lay in between. This CDR3 reads CASSPTGPSALEAQYF. The CDR3 DNA follows: TGTGCCAGCAGCCCAACAGGTCCTTCCGCTTTAGAAGCGCAGTATTTT. Based on the CDR3 plus reference TRBV7-6 and TRBJ2-3, the full variable domain is GAGVSQSPRYKVTKRGQDVALRCDPISGHVSLYWYRQALGQGPEFLTYFNYEAQQDKSGLPNDRFSAERPEGSISTLTIQRTEQRDSAMYRCASSPTGPSALEAQYFGPGTRLTVL.

The chain uses TRBV6-1 and TRBJ1-2, with D maybe TRBD1 (6 bases). The CDR3 is 13 residues long. The V end lost 2 bases, the J end lost 2 bases, and 6 bases lay between the germline ends. Germline CDR1 MNHNS, CDR2 SASEGT. For the CDR3, the DNA is TGTGCCAGCAGTGAACAGGGGAACTATGGCTACACCTTC. Translating it yields CASSEQGNYGYTF.

This clone was counted between two and nine times. DNA for the CDR3: TGTGCCAGTAGTAATCTAGTGACAGATACGCAGTATTTT. The encoded protein is CASSNLVTDTQYF. This rearrangement joins TRBV19 to TRBJ2-3, with D uncertain. The germline gives CDR1 LNHDA, CDR2 SQIVND (reference sequence). CDR3 size: 13 residues. Trimming stripped 4 bases from V and 3 bases from J, with 8 bases between.

V usage is TRBV6-5 and J usage is TRBJ2-7; 7 nucleotides agree with TRBD1. Trimming took 7 bases from V and 7 from J; bases not matched to a gene: 13. CDR1 MNHEY and CDR2 SVGAGI come from the germline V gene. The CDR3 sequence is 14 residues long. In DNA, the CDR3 is TGTGCCAGCACCTCGGGGACAGTAGAGGGGGAGCAGTACTTC. As protein: CASTSGTVEGEQYF.

The chain joins TRBV6-5 to TRBJ2-1; 9 nucleotides agree with TRBD2. Germline V CDR1 and CDR2: MNHEY, SVGAGI. After removal of 2 bases from V and 4 bases from J, the junction contained 3 bases not matched to a gene. The CDR3 loop spans 15 amino acids. The CDR3 here is CASSYASGNYNEQFF. CDR3 bases: TGTGCCAGCAGTTACGCTAGCGGGAATTACAATGAGCAGTTCTTC.